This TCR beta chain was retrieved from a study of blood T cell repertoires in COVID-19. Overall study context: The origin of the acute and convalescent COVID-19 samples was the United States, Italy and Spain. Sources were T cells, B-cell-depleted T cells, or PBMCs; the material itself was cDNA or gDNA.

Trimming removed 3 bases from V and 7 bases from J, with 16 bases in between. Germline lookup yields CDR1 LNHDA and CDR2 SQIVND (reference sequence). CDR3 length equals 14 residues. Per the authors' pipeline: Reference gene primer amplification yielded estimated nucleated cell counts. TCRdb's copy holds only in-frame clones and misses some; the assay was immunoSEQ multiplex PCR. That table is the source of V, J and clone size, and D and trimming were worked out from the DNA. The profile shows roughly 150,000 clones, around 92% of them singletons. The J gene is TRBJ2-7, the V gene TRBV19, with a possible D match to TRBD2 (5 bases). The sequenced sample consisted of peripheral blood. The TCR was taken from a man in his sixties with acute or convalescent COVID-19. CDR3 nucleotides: TGTGCCAGTAGTATTAGTGTCCCCTCGGGGGAGCAGTACTTC. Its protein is CASSISVPSGEQYF.